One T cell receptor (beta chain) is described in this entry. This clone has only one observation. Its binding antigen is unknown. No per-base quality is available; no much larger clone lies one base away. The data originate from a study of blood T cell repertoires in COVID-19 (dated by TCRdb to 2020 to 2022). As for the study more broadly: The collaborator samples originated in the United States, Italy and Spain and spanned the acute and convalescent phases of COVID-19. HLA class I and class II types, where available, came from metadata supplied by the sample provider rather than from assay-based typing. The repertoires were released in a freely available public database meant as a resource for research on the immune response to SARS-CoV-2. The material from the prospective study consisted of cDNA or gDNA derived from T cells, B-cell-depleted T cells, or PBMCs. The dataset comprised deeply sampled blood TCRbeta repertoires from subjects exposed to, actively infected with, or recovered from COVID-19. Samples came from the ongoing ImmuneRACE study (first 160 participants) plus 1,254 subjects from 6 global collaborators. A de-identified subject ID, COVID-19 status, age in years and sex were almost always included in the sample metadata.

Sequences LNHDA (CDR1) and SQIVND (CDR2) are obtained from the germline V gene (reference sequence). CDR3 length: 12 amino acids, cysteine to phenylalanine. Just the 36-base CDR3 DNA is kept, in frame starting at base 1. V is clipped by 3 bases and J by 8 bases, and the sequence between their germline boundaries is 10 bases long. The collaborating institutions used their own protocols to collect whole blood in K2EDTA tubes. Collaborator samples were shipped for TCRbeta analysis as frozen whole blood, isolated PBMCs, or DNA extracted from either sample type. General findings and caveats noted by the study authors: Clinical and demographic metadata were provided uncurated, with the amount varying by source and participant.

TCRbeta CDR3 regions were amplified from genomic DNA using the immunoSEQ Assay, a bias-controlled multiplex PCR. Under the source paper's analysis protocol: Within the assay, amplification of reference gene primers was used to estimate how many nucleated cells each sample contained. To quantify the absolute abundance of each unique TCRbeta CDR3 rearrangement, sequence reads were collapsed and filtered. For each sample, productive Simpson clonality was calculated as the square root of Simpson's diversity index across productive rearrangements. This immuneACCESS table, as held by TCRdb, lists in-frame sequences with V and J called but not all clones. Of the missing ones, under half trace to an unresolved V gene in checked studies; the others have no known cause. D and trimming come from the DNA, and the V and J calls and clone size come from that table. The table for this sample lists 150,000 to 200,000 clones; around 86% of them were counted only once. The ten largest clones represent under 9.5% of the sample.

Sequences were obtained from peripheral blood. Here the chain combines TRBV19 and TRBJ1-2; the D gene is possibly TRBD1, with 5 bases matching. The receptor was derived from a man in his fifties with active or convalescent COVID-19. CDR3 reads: CASSMQGQGYTF. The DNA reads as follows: TGTGCCAGTAGTATGCAGGGTCAGGGCTACACCTTC. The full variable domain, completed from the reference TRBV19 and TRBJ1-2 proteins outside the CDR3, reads DGGITQSPKYLFRKEGQNVTLSCEQNLNHDAMYWYRQDPGQGLRLIYYSQIVNDFQKGDIAEGYSVSREKKESFPLTVTSAQKNPTAFYLCASSMQGQGYTFGSGTRLTVV.